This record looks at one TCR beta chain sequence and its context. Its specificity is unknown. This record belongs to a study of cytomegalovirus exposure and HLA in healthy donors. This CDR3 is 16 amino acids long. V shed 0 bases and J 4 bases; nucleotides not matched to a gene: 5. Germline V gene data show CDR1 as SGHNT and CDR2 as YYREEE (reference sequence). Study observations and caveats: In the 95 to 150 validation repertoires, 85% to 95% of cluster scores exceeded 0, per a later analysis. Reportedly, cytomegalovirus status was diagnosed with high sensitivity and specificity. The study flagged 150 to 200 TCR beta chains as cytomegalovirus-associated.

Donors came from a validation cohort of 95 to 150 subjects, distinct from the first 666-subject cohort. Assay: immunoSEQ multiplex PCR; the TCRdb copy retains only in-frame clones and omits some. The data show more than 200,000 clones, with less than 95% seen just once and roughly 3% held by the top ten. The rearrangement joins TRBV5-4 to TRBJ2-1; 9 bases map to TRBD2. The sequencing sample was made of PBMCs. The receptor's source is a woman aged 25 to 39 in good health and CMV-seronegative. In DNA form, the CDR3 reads TGTGCCAGCAGCTTGGATACTAGCGGGCCGTACAATGAGCAGTTCTTC. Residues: CASSLDTSGPYNEQFF.